The rows below give T cell receptor beta chains drawn from one sample of a study of blood T cell repertoires in COVID-19. Sequencing used immunoSEQ multiplex PCR; TCRdb keeps in-frame clones, though not all of them. The profile shows about 45,000 clones, about four fifths of them singletons. Sequencing was done on a sample of peripheral blood. The receptor set was obtained from an elderly woman with acute or convalescent COVID-19. The CDR3 runs from the conserved cysteine through the conserved F or W. A D gene is named only where the DNA matches it firmly. Size is omitted from some rows. Given values are once, few, many or a class for expanded clones.

clone_size	v_call	d_call	j_call	cdr3_nt	cdr3_aa
-	TRBV19	TRBD1	TRBJ1-2	TGTGCCAGTAGTCGACCCGGGACAGACCTTAACTATGGCTACACCTTC	CASSRPGTDLNYGYTF
-	TRBV28	-	TRBJ1-2	TGTGCCAGCAGCCAGGGCGATCTTATCTATGGCTACACCTTC	CASSQGDLIYGYTF
once	TRBV4-1	TRBD2	TRBJ2-3	TGCGCCAGCAGCCTCCGACTAGCGGGGCAGGATACGCAGTATTTT	CASSLRLAGQDTQYF
-	TRBV2	TRBD2	TRBJ2-7	TGTGCCAGCAGTGATAGGGCTAGCGGGGGGCCCATGGAAGAGCAGTACTTC	CASSDRASGGPMEEQYF
-	TRBV6-6	-	TRBJ1-4	TGTGGGGCGGGGGGAAAAGGAGGAACTAATGAAAAACTGTTTTTT	CGAGGKGGTNEKLFF
-	TRBV4-2	TRBD1	TRBJ2-3	TGTGCCAGCAGCCAGTCGACAGGGGTGGATACGCAGTATTTT	CASSQSTGVDTQYF
-	TRBV5-1	TRBD1	TRBJ1-1	TGCGCCAGCAGCCCAGACGGACAGGGGACTGAAGCTTTCTTT	CASSPDGQGTEAFF
-	TRBV18	-	TRBJ1-3	TGTGCCAGCTCACCAGCTAATTCTGGAAACACCATATATTTT	CASSPANSGNTIYF
-	TRBV5-4	TRBD2	TRBJ2-1	TGTGCCAGCAGCTCCCGACTAGCCTCCTACAATGAGCAGTTCTTC	CASSSRLASYNEQFF
-	TRBV6-5	TRBD2	TRBJ2-1	TGTGCCAGCACTAGCGGGGGGGCCTCCTACAATGAGCAGTTCTTC	CASTSGGASYNEQFF
once	TRBV7-7	TRBD2	TRBJ2-2	TGTGCTAGCAGCTATAGCGGGGGGGCATCCACCGGGGAGCTGTTTTTT	CASSYSGGASTGELFF
-	TRBV13	TRBD2	TRBJ2-1	TGTGCCAGCAGCTTTGGGACTAGGGGGAATGAGCAGTTCTTC	CASSFGTRGNEQFF
once	TRBV7-8	-	TRBJ1-3	TGTGCCAGCAGCTTAGCGCGACAGGCACTTGGAAACACCATATATTTT	CASSLARQALGNTIYF
few	TRBV5-4	TRBD1	TRBJ1-2	TGTGCCAGCAGCTCATTCGGACAGGTTGACTATGGCTACACCTTC	CASSSFGQVDYGYTF
-	TRBV30	-	TRBJ2-1	TGTGCCTGGAGGAGGGCACGGTTGCAACGTGGGGAGCAGTTCTTC	CAWRRARLQRGEQFF
-	TRBV19	TRBD1	TRBJ1-1	TGTGCCAGTAGTTTTCAGACAGGGGGAGCTGAAGCTTTCTTT	CASSFQTGGAEAFF